Listed below are T cell receptor beta chains from one sample, sequenced in a study of blood T cell repertoires in COVID-19. Clones were read by immunoSEQ multiplex PCR, and TCRdb kept only the in-frame ones, dropping some. Among about 130,000 clones listed, approximately 78% were seen once. What was sequenced was peripheral blood. The receptors here all came from a man between 60 and 75 years old who had recovered from COVID-19. Each CDR3 is given with its conserved first and last residue. Fields, in order: D gene, CDR3 length, V gene, J gene, clone size, CDR3 DNA, CDR3 protein. A D gene is named only where the DNA matches it firmly. Clone size is given for some rows only: seen once, a few or many times, or a class if the clone is expanded.

d_gene: .; len: 13; v_gene: TRBV15; j_gene: TRBJ2-4; abundance: once; CDR3nt: TGTGCTACCGAAGGGGCAACCAAAAACATTCAGTACTTC; CDR3aa: CATEGATKNIQYF
d_gene: .; len: 14; v_gene: TRBV11-3; j_gene: TRBJ2-5; abundance: few; CDR3nt: TGTGCCAGCAGCCCCCCGGGGGTCCGGGAGACCCAGTACTTC; CDR3aa: CASSPPGVRETQYF
d_gene: TRBD1; len: 14; v_gene: TRBV6-6; j_gene: TRBJ1-1; abundance: .; CDR3nt: TGTGCCAGCAGAAACAGGGGACAGAACACTGAAGCTTTCTTT; CDR3aa: CASRNRGQNTEAFF
d_gene: .; len: 11; v_gene: TRBV6-5; j_gene: TRBJ2-5; abundance: .; CDR3nt: TGTGCCAGCGGGGGGATGGAGACCCAGTACTTC; CDR3aa: CASGGMETQYF
d_gene: .; len: 14; v_gene: TRBV11-2; j_gene: TRBJ2-7; abundance: .; CDR3nt: TGTGCCAGCAGCCCCCGGAGGGGTACCTACGAGCAGTACTTC; CDR3aa: CASSPRRGTYEQYF
d_gene: TRBD1; len: 13; v_gene: TRBV27; j_gene: TRBJ1-1; abundance: .; CDR3nt: TGTGCCAGTAAGGGACAGGGACGCACTGAAGCTTTCTTT; CDR3aa: CASKGQGRTEAFF
d_gene: .; len: 15; v_gene: TRBV7-3; j_gene: TRBJ2-7; abundance: .; CDR3nt: TGTGCCAGCAGCTTAAATGGGGCTGGGTCCTACGAGCAGTACTTC; CDR3aa: CASSLNGAGSYEQYF
d_gene: .; len: 11; v_gene: TRBV19; j_gene: TRBJ2-1; abundance: few; CDR3nt: TGTGCCACTACAGGGTTCAATGAGCAGTTCTTC; CDR3aa: CATTGFNEQFF
d_gene: .; len: 14; v_gene: TRBV19; j_gene: TRBJ1-5; abundance: .; CDR3nt: TGTGCCAGCCGGGGGAGTAGCCTCAATCAGCCCCAGCATTTT; CDR3aa: CASRGSSLNQPQHF
d_gene: TRBD1; len: 14; v_gene: TRBV29-1; j_gene: TRBJ1-2; abundance: few; CDR3nt: TGCAGCGTTGAACCCCCGGGACAGGGGATTGGCTACACCTTC; CDR3aa: CSVEPPGQGIGYTF
d_gene: TRBD2; len: 15; v_gene: TRBV18; j_gene: TRBJ2-2; abundance: .; CDR3nt: TGTGCCAGCTCACCGAGCGGGAGGAGCACCGGGGAGCTGTTTTTT; CDR3aa: CASSPSGRSTGELFF
d_gene: .; len: 13; v_gene: TRBV12-3/TRBV12-4; j_gene: TRBJ1-4; abundance: .; CDR3nt: TGTGCCAGCAGTTTGGCCGGGGGAGTAAAACTGTTTTTT; CDR3aa: CASSLAGGVKLFF
d_gene: .; len: 14; v_gene: TRBV4-1; j_gene: TRBJ2-5; abundance: .; CDR3nt: TGCGCCAGTGGGTCCCTCGGAGATATGGAGACCCAGTACTTC; CDR3aa: CASGSLGDMETQYF
d_gene: .; len: 14; v_gene: TRBV6-5; j_gene: TRBJ1-1; abundance: .; CDR3nt: TGTGCCAGCAGGTCCAGGGCGGGGGAAGCTGAAGCTTTCTTT; CDR3aa: CASRSRAGEAEAFF
d_gene: TRBD1; len: 15; v_gene: TRBV19; j_gene: TRBJ1-5; abundance: once; CDR3nt: TGTGCCAGTAGTAGGGGACAGGGTGCCAATCAGCCCCAGCATTTT; CDR3aa: CASSRGQGANQPQHF
d_gene: .; len: 15; v_gene: TRBV7-9; j_gene: TRBJ2-2; abundance: .; CDR3nt: TGTGCCAGCAGCTTCCCAGGGTTTTCGGCCGGGGAGCTGTTTTTT; CDR3aa: CASSFPGFSAGELFF
d_gene: .; len: 14; v_gene: TRBV29-1; j_gene: TRBJ2-1; abundance: .; CDR3nt: TGCAGCGTTAAAGGAAGTTCTTTGAGGGATGAGCAGTTCTTC; CDR3aa: CSVKGSSLRDEQFF
d_gene: TRBD1; len: 15; v_gene: TRBV5-4; j_gene: TRBJ1-2; abundance: .; CDR3nt: TGTGCCAGCAGCTTTGACAGGGCTGCTAACTATGGCTACACCTTC; CDR3aa: CASSFDRAANYGYTF
d_gene: .; len: 14; v_gene: TRBV6-5; j_gene: TRBJ1-3; abundance: few; CDR3nt: TGTGCCAGCAGTTACCACGGTACTGGAAACACCATATATTTT; CDR3aa: CASSYHGTGNTIYF
d_gene: .; len: 12; v_gene: TRBV2; j_gene: TRBJ2-5; abundance: .; CDR3nt: TGTGCCAGCACGAGTGGGGGGGAGACCCAGTACTTC; CDR3aa: CASTSGGETQYF
d_gene: .; len: 13; v_gene: TRBV27; j_gene: TRBJ2-1; abundance: .; CDR3nt: TGTGCCAGCAGTCTTGGTTGGCTGTATGAGCAGTTCTTC; CDR3aa: CASSLGWLYEQFF
d_gene: .; len: 17; v_gene: TRBV3-1/TRBV3-2; j_gene: TRBJ2-5; abundance: .; CDR3nt: TGTGCCAGCAGTACTGTCGAACTAAGGGGGTACCAAGAGACCCAGTACTTC; CDR3aa: CASSTVELRGYQETQYF
d_gene: TRBD2; len: 13; v_gene: TRBV9; j_gene: TRBJ2-5; abundance: .; CDR3nt: TGTGCCAGCAGTATCTTCGGGGGGGAGACCCAGTACTTC; CDR3aa: CASSIFGGETQYF
d_gene: TRBD1; len: 15; v_gene: TRBV5-1; j_gene: TRBJ2-2; abundance: .; CDR3nt: TGCGCCAGCAGCCCTGGGACAGGTAACACCGGGGAGCTGTTTTTT; CDR3aa: CASSPGTGNTGELFF
d_gene: .; len: 15; v_gene: TRBV15; j_gene: TRBJ2-2; abundance: .; CDR3nt: TGTGCCACCAGCAGAGATACCAGACAGACCGGGGAGCTGTTTTTT; CDR3aa: CATSRDTRQTGELFF
d_gene: TRBD2; len: 14; v_gene: TRBV5-1; j_gene: TRBJ2-5; abundance: .; CDR3nt: TGCGCCAGCAGCACTAGCGGGATTAAAGAGACCCAGTACTTC; CDR3aa: CASSTSGIKETQYF
d_gene: TRBD1; len: 14; v_gene: TRBV5-4; j_gene: TRBJ2-3; abundance: .; CDR3nt: TGTGCCAGCAGCACGGACAGGGGGGGGGATACGCAGTATTTT; CDR3aa: CASSTDRGGDTQYF
d_gene: TRBD2; len: 16; v_gene: TRBV6-1; j_gene: TRBJ2-1; abundance: .; CDR3nt: TGTGCCAGCAGTGAGGCGACTAGCCCGAGGGAGGCTGAGCAGTTCTTC; CDR3aa: CASSEATSPREAEQFF
d_gene: .; len: 13; v_gene: TRBV27; j_gene: TRBJ1-4; abundance: .; CDR3nt: TGTGCCAGCAGTTTATGGCAGAATGAAAAACTGTTTTTT; CDR3aa: CASSLWQNEKLFF
d_gene: TRBD2; len: 18; v_gene: TRBV24-1; j_gene: TRBJ2-5; abundance: .; CDR3nt: TGTGCCACCAGTGATTTCCGGACTAGCGGAGGAAAAAGAGAGACCCAGTACTTC; CDR3aa: CATSDFRTSGGKRETQYF
d_gene: .; len: 13; v_gene: TRBV6-5; j_gene: TRBJ1-1; abundance: .; CDR3nt: TGTGCCAGCAGCTATACAAGGGGCACTGAAGCTTTCTTT; CDR3aa: CASSYTRGTEAFF
d_gene: .; len: 15; v_gene: TRBV5-1; j_gene: TRBJ1-4; abundance: .; CDR3nt: TGCGCCAGCAGCTTGGTCAGGGATGCTAATGAAAAACTGTTTTTT; CDR3aa: CASSLVRDANEKLFF
d_gene: .; len: 16; v_gene: TRBV5-8; j_gene: TRBJ2-6; abundance: .; CDR3nt: TGTGCCAGCAGCCCTAGCCCCGGCTCTGGGGCCAACGTCCTGACTTTC; CDR3aa: CASSPSPGSGANVLTF
d_gene: TRBD2; len: 16; v_gene: TRBV7-9; j_gene: TRBJ2-1; abundance: .; CDR3nt: TGTGCCAGCAGACAAGGCTGGACTAGCGGTTACAATGAGCAGTTCTTC; CDR3aa: CASRQGWTSGYNEQFF
d_gene: .; len: 12; v_gene: TRBV28; j_gene: TRBJ2-3; abundance: once; CDR3nt: TGTGCCAGCAGGGCGGCGGGAGATACGCAGTATTTT; CDR3aa: CASRAAGDTQYF
d_gene: .; len: 15; v_gene: TRBV30; j_gene: TRBJ1-6; abundance: .; CDR3nt: TGTGCCTGGAGGCGGAGGAGCTCCTATAATTCACCCCTCCACTTT; CDR3aa: CAWRRRSSYNSPLHF
d_gene: TRBD1; len: 16; v_gene: TRBV3-1/TRBV3-2; j_gene: TRBJ1-5; abundance: .; CDR3nt: TGTGCCAGCAGCTGGGGACAGGGGGCTGGCAATCAGCCCCAGCATTTT; CDR3aa: CASSWGQGAGNQPQHF
d_gene: .; len: 14; v_gene: TRBV7-3; j_gene: TRBJ2-7; abundance: once; CDR3nt: TGTGCCAGCAGCTTCCACAGGGTCACCTACGAGCAGTACTTC; CDR3aa: CASSFHRVTYEQYF
d_gene: TRBD1; len: 16; v_gene: TRBV7-9; j_gene: TRBJ1-5; abundance: .; CDR3nt: TGTGCCAGCAGCTTAGCGTTAGGGACAGGGGACCAGCCCCAGCATTTT; CDR3aa: CASSLALGTGDQPQHF
d_gene: .; len: 14; v_gene: TRBV11-2; j_gene: TRBJ2-7; abundance: .; CDR3nt: TGTGCCAGCAGCAGGGGGGGGACTAACTACGAGCAGTACTTC; CDR3aa: CASSRGGTNYEQYF
d_gene: TRBD1; len: 14; v_gene: TRBV2; j_gene: TRBJ1-6; abundance: few; CDR3nt: TGTGCCAGCAGTTCGGGACAGTTGCATTCACCCCTCCACTTT; CDR3aa: CASSSGQLHSPLHF